This T cell receptor beta chain was recovered during a study of cytomegalovirus exposure and HLA in healthy donors. Primers included in the PCR were 60 Vbeta and 13 Jbeta primers. Some clones are missing from TCRdb's copy, which holds only in-frame ones; the method was immunoSEQ multiplex PCR. The data show tens of thousands of clones, roughly 80% seen once. The CDR3 consists of 14 residues. The germline CDR1 and CDR2 sequences are SGHAT and FQNNGV. V shed 7 bases and J 5 bases; nucleotides not matched to a gene: 11. Points from the study as a whole: In a later analysis, HLA-associated TCR beta chains were more clonally expanded than equally common others. The study flagged some 170 TCR beta chains as cytomegalovirus-associated. Rarity held for most TCR sequences, but there were some public TCRs that occurred in many donors.

Notes on this clone: What it recognizes is unknown.

This clonotype originated in a girl aged 2 to 9 in good health and CMV-seropositive. The chain links TRBV11-2 to TRBJ2-7; 7 bases line up with TRBD1. The sample was PBMCs. The CDR3 here is CASTGQGEKNEQYF. The CDR3 bases are TGTGCCAGCACGGGCCAGGGGGAGAAAAACGAGCAGTACTTC.